The clone carrying this T cell receptor (beta chain) was counted once. Antigen specificity is unknown. Each CDR3 protein is one row after TCRdb ran MiXCR on the RT-PCR reads. The sample has under 950,000 distinct CDR3 sequences; over 20% are singletons. This entry is derived from a study of response to subunit inactivated influenza vaccine. Study-level findings and limits: Researchers suggested that each seasonal influenza vaccination recruits few new T cells.

This CDR3 spans 14 amino acids. Germline-derived CDR1 and CDR2 are DFQATT and SNEGSKA (reference sequence). The V gene end was trimmed by 1 base and the J gene end by 7 bases; junction bases not matched to a gene: 9. The TCR originated in a middle-aged man who received an inactivated influenza vaccine. The source material was PBMCs from blood, sampled approximately 5 days after vaccination. The V call is TRBV20-1, the J call TRBJ2-7, with TRBD2 identical over 8 bases. This CDR3 is CSARVATSVTEQYF. The CDR3 coding sequence is TGCAGTGCTAGAGTTGCGACTAGCGTCACAGAGCAGTACTTC.